A single sample gave rise to the 10 T cell receptor beta chains below, sequenced in a study of liver allograft versus peripheral blood T cells. Whole-study context: The authors compared T cell receptor repertoires in transplanted livers with recipients' peripheral blood repertoires.

TCRdb redid the calling of the reads with MiXCR, one entry per CDR3 protein. The table has some 6,500 distinct CDR3 sequences, roughly 18% seen once. These receptor sequences come from a human patient who had a liver transplant. Some T cells may trace back to the graft donor.

This clonotype occurred a few times. The V call is TRBV7-9, the J call TRBJ1-6; 9 nucleotides align to TRBD1. The length of the CDR3 is 18 residues. J gave up 7 bases and V 5 bases, and 15 bases lay outside the gene matches. Germline V lookup: CDR1 SEHNR, CDR2 FQNEAQ (reference sequence). The CDR3 coding sequence is TGTGCCAGCAGCCCAACAGGGGGCGCGGTTTGGGGGAATTCACCCCTCCACTTT. This sequence encodes CASSPTGGAVWGNSPLHF.

This clonotype came up many times. This chain joins TRBV27 and TRBJ1-1; no definite D call. Germline assignment: CDR1 MNHEY and CDR2 SMNVEV (reference sequence). CDR3 length: 14 residues. V was shortened by 8 bases and J by 0 bases, with 13 bases between the two germline ends. In DNA, the CDR3 is TGTGCCAGCGGGGAACTGGGCATGAACACTGAAGCTTTCTTT. Translating it yields CASGELGMNTEAFF.

This clonotype was counted at least ten times. The chain joins TRBV6-1 to TRBJ1-1; 9 nucleotides align to TRBD1. Trimming took 4 bases from V and 1 from J; bases not matched to a gene: 7. The CDR3 spans 16 residues. CDR1 MNHNS and CDR2 SASEGT come from the germline V gene. The CDR3 region has the DNA TGTGCCAGCAGTGTGGGACAGGGTTTTACGAACACTGAAGCTTTCTTT. It codes for CASSVGQGFTNTEAFF.

By proportion, this clonotype is medium-sized. The chain links TRBV7-2 to TRBJ1-3, with a tentative D call TRBD1 (6 bases). Germline-derived CDR1 and CDR2 are SGHTA and FQGNSA. With 5 bases removed from V and 7 bases from J, the gap between germline ends came to 12 bases. This CDR3 region has 13 residues. This CDR3 reads CASSPDRRNTIYF. The CDR3 DNA sequence: TGTGCCAGCAGCCCTGACAGGCGGAACACCATATATTTT. Together with reference TRBV7-2 and TRBJ1-3, the CDR3 gives the full variable domain: GAGVSQSPSNKVTEKGKDVELRCDPISGHTALYWYRQSLGQGLEFLIYFQGNSAPDKSGLPSDRFSAERTGGSVSTLTIQRTQQEDSAVYLCASSPDRRNTIYFGEGSWLTVV.

This clonotype occurred many times. The rearrangement joins TRBV19 to TRBJ1-1, with D possibly being TRBD1 (5 bases). The germline gives CDR1 LNHDA, CDR2 SQIVND (reference sequence). The CDR3 contains 12 residues. Trimming took off 6 bases at V and 7 bases at J, with 12 bases between the two ends. CDR3 sequence (DNA): TGTGCCAGTAGCCCTGGGGGGGTTGAAGCTTTCTTT. This codes for CASSPGGVEAFF.

This clonotype was observed a few times. The CDR3 loop reads CASSLRDGNQPQHF. The CDR3 DNA sequence: TGTGCCAGCAGTTTAAGGGACGGCAATCAGCCCCAGCATTTT. The chain employs TRBV27 and TRBJ1-5; possibly TRBD1 for D (5 bases). The germline V gene encodes CDR1 MNHEY and CDR2 SMNVEV (reference sequence). This CDR3 comprises 14 residues. Trimming pared 2 bases from V and 2 bases from J, leaving 7 bases between.

By share, this clonotype counts as medium-sized. The V gene is TRBV6-6, the J gene TRBJ1-1; maybe TRBD1 (5 bases). The CDR3 runs to 14 residues. Germline V gene data show CDR1 as MNHNY and CDR2 as SVGAGI (reference sequence). Trimming cost V 2 bases and J 1 base, with 8 bases left between them. The CDR3 here is CASSYAGRNTEAFF. The CDR3 bases are TGTGCCAGCAGTTACGCAGGGAGGAACACTGAAGCTTTCTTT.

This clonotype was detected a few times. The chain links TRBV11-2 to TRBJ1-1, with D possibly being TRBD1 (5 bases). This CDR3 spans 13 amino acids. Germline V gene sequence: CDR1 SGHAT, CDR2 FQNNGV. V was clipped by 3 bases and J by 4 bases, with 9 bases between them. This chain's CDR3 is CASSLGVSTEAFF. CDR3 DNA: TGTGCCAGCAGCTTGGGGGTTTCCACTGAAGCTTTCTTT.

This clonotype was seen ten or more times. The chain combines TRBV19 with TRBJ1-2, with 9 bases fitting TRBD1. CDR3 length: 16 amino acids. CDR1 LNHDA and CDR2 SQIVND come from the germline V gene (reference sequence). V lost 7 bases and J lost 0; bases outside the gene matches: 9. The CDR3 loop is CASIPDRGWANYGYTF. The CDR3 nucleotides read TGTGCCAGTATCCCGGACAGGGGATGGGCTAACTATGGCTACACCTTC.

This clonotype was seen repeatedly, ten times or more. V gene TRBV5-6 combines with J gene TRBJ1-2; D is perhaps TRBD1 (6 bases). This CDR3 has 13 amino acids. Per the germline V gene, CDR1 is SGHDT and CDR2 is YYEEEE. V was clipped by 2 bases and J by 14 bases, with 19 bases between them. The CDR3, as DNA: TGTGCCAGCAGCTTAGGGGGGCGACAGGATGGGACCTTC. It codes for CASSLGGRQDGTF.